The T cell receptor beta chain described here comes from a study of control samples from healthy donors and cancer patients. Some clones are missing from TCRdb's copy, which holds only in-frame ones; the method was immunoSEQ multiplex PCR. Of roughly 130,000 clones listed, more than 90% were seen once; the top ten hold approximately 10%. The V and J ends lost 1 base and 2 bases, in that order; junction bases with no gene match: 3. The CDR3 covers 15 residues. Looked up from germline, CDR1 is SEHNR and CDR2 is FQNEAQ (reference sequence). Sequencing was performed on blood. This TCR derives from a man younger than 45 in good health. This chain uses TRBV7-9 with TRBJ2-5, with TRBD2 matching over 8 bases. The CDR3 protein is CASSLGTSRQETQYF. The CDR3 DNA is TGTGCCAGCAGCTTAGGGACTAGCAGACAAGAGACCCAGTACTTC.